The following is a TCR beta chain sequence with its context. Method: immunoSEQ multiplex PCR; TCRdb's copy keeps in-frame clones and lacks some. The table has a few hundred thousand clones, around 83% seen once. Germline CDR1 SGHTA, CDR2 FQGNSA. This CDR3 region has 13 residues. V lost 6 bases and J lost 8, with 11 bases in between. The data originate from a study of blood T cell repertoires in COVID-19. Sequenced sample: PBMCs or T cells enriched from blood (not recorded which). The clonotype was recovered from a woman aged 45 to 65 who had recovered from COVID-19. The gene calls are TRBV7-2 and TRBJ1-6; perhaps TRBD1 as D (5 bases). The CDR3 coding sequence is TGTGCCAGCAGGGGGACTACGGATTCACCCCTCCACTTT. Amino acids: CASRGTTDSPLHF. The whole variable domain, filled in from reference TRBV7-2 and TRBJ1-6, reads GAGVSQSPSNKVTEKGKDVELRCDPISGHTALYWYRQSLGQGLEFLIYFQGNSAPDKSGLPSDRFSAERTGGSVSTLTIQRTQQEDSAVYLCASRGTTDSPLHFGNGTRLTVT.